This T cell receptor (beta chain) was sequenced in a study of blood T cell repertoires in COVID-19. V lost 0 bases and J lost 5; bases outside the gene matches: 3. Germline CDR1 is SEHNR and CDR2 is FQNEAQ (reference sequence). CDR3 size: 15 residues. Participant ages covered roughly 18 to 89 years across about two dozen US areas. Before being deemed recovered, Cohort 3 donors had two negative PCRs, clearance, or symptom resolution. Study processing details: Reference gene primer amplification gave estimated nucleated cell counts. The table came from immunoSEQ multiplex PCR; TCRdb's copy has only in-frame clones and leaves some out. V, J and clone size were drawn from that table, and D and trimming were deduced from the DNA. The sample yields under 300,000 clones, approximately 90% seen once.

V and J are TRBV7-9 and TRBJ2-1; 8 bases are a match to TRBD2. Sequenced sample: PBMCs or T cells enriched from blood (not recorded which). This TCR came from a man between 40 and 49 years old who had recovered from COVID-19. Here the CDR3 reads CASSLAGRDNNEQFF. CDR3 nucleotides: TGTGCCAGCAGCTTAGCCGGGAGGGACAACAATGAGCAGTTCTTC.